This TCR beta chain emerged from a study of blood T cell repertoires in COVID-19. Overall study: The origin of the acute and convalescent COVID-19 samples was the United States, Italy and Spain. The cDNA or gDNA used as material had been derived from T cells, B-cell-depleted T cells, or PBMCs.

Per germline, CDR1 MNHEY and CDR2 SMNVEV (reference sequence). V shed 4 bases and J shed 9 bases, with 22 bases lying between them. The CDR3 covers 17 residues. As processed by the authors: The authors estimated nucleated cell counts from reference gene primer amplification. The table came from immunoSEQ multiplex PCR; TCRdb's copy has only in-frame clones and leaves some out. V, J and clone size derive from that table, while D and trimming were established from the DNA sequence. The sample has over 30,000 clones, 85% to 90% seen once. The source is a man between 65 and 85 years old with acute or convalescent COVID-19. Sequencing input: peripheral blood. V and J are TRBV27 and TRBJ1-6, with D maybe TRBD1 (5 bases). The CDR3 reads CASSWGLADSGGSPLHF. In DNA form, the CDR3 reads TGTGCCAGCAGTTGGGGCCTCGCAGACTCCGGCGGTTCACCCCTCCACTTT.